The 21 T cell receptor beta chains presented below share a single source sample, sequenced in a study of beta chain features in type 1 diabetes. The study, taken as a whole, reports: Type 1 diabetes patients had TCRB CDR3s that were shorter (moderately but significantly so) in all four CD4+ subsets.

These TCRs are of unknown antigen specificity. Sequencing targeted expressed TCRB transcripts, as all isolated RNA had been reverse transcribed. This table comes from immunoSEQ multiplex PCR, and its TCRdb copy is limited to in-frame clones, with some not included. The profile shows about 270,000 clones, around an eighth of them singletons. Input material: naive CD4+ T cells from blood. The receptors stem from a man between 25 and 39 years old with type 1 diabetes.

The chain is built from TRBV10-3 and TRBJ2-1, with D perhaps matching TRBD2 (5 bases). Per germline, CDR1 ENHRY and CDR2 SYGVKD. This CDR3 comprises 12 residues. Deletions cut 10 bases from V and 6 bases from J, with 13 bases between. The CDR3 bases are TGTGCCACCAGCCAAAGCGGCAATGAGCAGTTCTTC. This sequence encodes CATSQSGNEQFF.

V is TRBV27 and J is TRBJ1-2; unclear D gene. Trimming took 2 bases from V and 4 from J, leaving 20 bases between them. Per germline, CDR1 MNHEY and CDR2 SMNVEV (reference sequence). CDR3 size: 17 residues. This CDR3 is CASSLGGSLAGGYGYTF. The CDR3, as DNA: TGTGCCAGCAGTTTAGGAGGCAGTCTCGCCGGCGGCTATGGCTACACCTTC.

This rearrangement joins TRBV5-4 to TRBJ1-2; TRBD1 is a possible D gene (6 bases). The CDR3 runs to 13 residues. The germline V and J ends were trimmed by 9 bases and 2 bases, with 14 bases remaining between them. Germline V lookup: CDR1 SGHNT, CDR2 YYREEE (reference sequence). In DNA, the CDR3 is TGTGCCACTTCCCGGACAGAGAACTATGGCTACACCTTC. Translating gives CATSRTENYGYTF.

The chain couples TRBV19 to TRBJ2-6; no reliable D call. Trimming shortened V by 3 bases and J by 2 bases, and 8 bases separated the two germline ends. The CDR3 length is 15 residues. Germline CDR1 LNHDA, CDR2 SQIVND (reference sequence). CDR3: CASSIQATGANVLTF. The DNA of the CDR3 is TGTGCCAGTAGTATTCAGGCAACTGGGGCCAACGTCCTGACTTTC.

This clone was counted between two and nine times. The chain links TRBV5-4 to TRBJ2-5, with TRBD2 matching over 8 bases. This CDR3 spans 15 amino acids. With V trimmed by 0 bases and J by 1 base, 2 bases remained unmatched. Germline lookup yields CDR1 SGHNT and CDR2 YYREEE (reference sequence). CDR3 nucleotides: TGTGCCAGCAGCTTGGGCGGGAGGATCCAAGAGACCCAGTACTTC. This codes for CASSLGGRIQETQYF.

J is TRBJ2-3 and V is TRBV2; D remains ambiguous. Between the trimmed V and J ends, which lost 6 bases and 2 bases, there was a span of 12 bases. CDR1 is SNHLY and CDR2 is FYNNEI in the germline V gene. The CDR3 contains 14 residues. CDR3 region: CASRRASTTDTQYF. In nucleotides, the CDR3 is TGTGCCAGCAGGCGAGCGAGTACCACAGATACGCAGTATTTT. Full variable domain (missing parts from reference TRBV2 and TRBJ2-3): EPEVTQTPSHQVTQMGQEVILRCVPISNHLYFYWYRQILGQKVEFLVSFYNNEISEKSEIFDDQFSVERPDGSNFTLKIRSTKLEDSAMYFCASRRASTTDTQYFGPGTRLTVL.

The V gene is TRBV25-1, the J gene TRBJ2-5; no definite D call. In germline, CDR1 is MGHDK, CDR2 SYGVNS. The CDR3 totals 13 residues. V shed 3 bases and J shed 7 bases, with 12 bases lying between them. The CDR3 bases are TGTGCCAGCAGTGAGTCCGGGTTCGGGACCCAGTACTTC. It specifies CASSESGFGTQYF.

This chain connects TRBV15 to TRBJ2-2; perhaps TRBD1 as D (6 bases). Germline V gene lookup returns CDR1 LNHNV and CDR2 YYDKDF (reference sequence). The CDR3 has 16 residues. V lost 3 bases and J 3 bases, leaving 14 bases between the germline ends. CDR3 in DNA: TGTGCCACCAGCAGGGTTGGGGGCGCCTACACCGGGGAGCTGTTTTTT. It codes for CATSRVGGAYTGELFF.

This clone occurred once. The V gene is TRBV7-9, the J gene TRBJ2-5; TRBD2 matches 9 bases. The V and J ends lost 0 bases and 10 bases, in that order; junction bases with no gene match: 6. The CDR3 has 14 amino acids. CDR1 SEHNR and CDR2 FQNEAQ come from the germline V gene (reference sequence). The CDR3 is CASSLAGLAGDQYF. The CDR3 nucleotides are TGTGCCAGCAGCTTAGCAGGGTTAGCGGGAGACCAGTACTTC.

This rearrangement joins TRBV28 to TRBJ2-7, with D perhaps TRBD1 (5 bases). The CDR3 is made up of 13 amino acids. V was shortened by 6 bases and J by 7 bases, with 16 bases between the two germline ends. Germline V lookup: CDR1 MDHEN, CDR2 SYDVKM. CDR3 region: CASRKGFPREQYF. Written as DNA, the CDR3 is TGTGCCAGCAGGAAGGGGTTCCCGAGGGAGCAGTACTTC.

This clone has a handful of counts. This sequence joins TRBV2 and TRBJ2-3; no clear D gene. The CDR3 consists of 13 residues. V lost 5 bases, J lost 6 bases, and 12 bases lay in between. Germline CDR1 reads SNHLY; CDR2 reads FYNNEI. CDR3 in amino acids: CASSLDSSDTQYF. CDR3 nucleotides: TGTGCCAGCAGTTTAGACTCGTCGGATACGCAGTATTTT.

This chain joins TRBV25-1 and TRBJ1-1, with TRBD1 as a possible D gene (5 bases). This CDR3 comprises 15 residues. The germline V gene has CDR1 MGHDK and CDR2 SYGVNS. V lost 3 bases to trimming and J lost 1 base, with 12 bases between them. In DNA form, the CDR3 reads TGTGCCAGCAGTGACGTGGGGCGAGGGAACACTGAAGCTTTCTTT. The encoded protein is CASSDVGRGNTEAFF.

This clone was counted between two and nine times. This chain connects TRBV7-3 to TRBJ2-3; D is perhaps TRBD2 (5 bases). Per the germline V gene, CDR1 is SGHTA and CDR2 is FQGTGA. The CDR3 contains 16 residues. Trimming took 2 bases from V and 0 from J, leaving 12 bases between them. The CDR3 DNA follows: TGTGCCAGCAGCTTAGGAGTCGGGAAAAGCACAGATACGCAGTATTTT. Its translation: CASSLGVGKSTDTQYF.

The J gene is TRBJ2-7, the V gene TRBV28, with 9 bases identical to TRBD2. V dropped 5 bases and J dropped 0; count of bases not matched to a gene: 2. The germline gives CDR1 MDHEN, CDR2 SYDVKM. The CDR3 is made up of 14 amino acids. This CDR3 is CASSELAGSYEQYF. The CDR3 nucleotides are TGTGCCAGCAGTGAACTAGCGGGCTCCTACGAGCAGTACTTC.

J is TRBJ1-1 and V is TRBV6-5, with TRBD1 matching over 7 bases. The V gene's germline CDR1 is MNHEY and CDR2 SVGAGI. The V segment lost 5 bases and the J segment 10 bases; nucleotides outside the gene matches: 10. The CDR3 runs 13 residues. The CDR3 nucleotides are TGTGCCAGCAGTCAGGACAGGCCCGGCGGAGCTTTCTTT. Residues: CASSQDRPGGAFF.

The V call is TRBV7-6, the J call TRBJ2-5, with TRBD2 matching 10 bases. The CDR3 spans 16 residues. V gave up 5 bases and J gave up 9 bases; unmatched junction bases: 15. Germline V gene sequence: CDR1 SGHVS, CDR2 FNYEAQ. The CDR3 nucleotides are TGTGCCAGCAGCCCTTTAGCGGGAGGCCCGTCGGGGGCCCAGTACTTC. It translates to CASSPLAGGPSGAQYF.

This clone has a handful of counts. The genes are TRBV30 and TRBJ1-5; 12 positions agree with TRBD1. V lost 1 base, J lost 6 bases, and 4 bases stayed unmatched. The germline CDR1 and CDR2 sequences are GTSNPN and SVGIG (reference sequence). The CDR3 consists of 15 residues. CDR3 coding DNA: TGTGCCTGGAGTGGGGGACAGGGGGCAACTCAGCCCCAGCATTTT. Translation: CAWSGGQGATQPQHF.

This chain links TRBV18 with TRBJ2-3; no definite D call. The CDR3 has 14 residues. The germline gives CDR1 KGHSH, CDR2 LQKENI. The V gene lost 2 bases and the J gene lost 2 bases, with 8 bases spanning the gap. The CDR3 nucleotides are TGTGCCAGCTCACCAAGCCTCAACACAGATACGCAGTATTTT. As protein: CASSPSLNTDTQYF.

This chain joins TRBV28 and TRBJ1-1; 10 positions agree with TRBD1. With 6 bases clipped from V and 7 bases from J, the junction kept 5 bases outside the gene matches. Germline assignment: CDR1 MDHEN and CDR2 SYDVKM. The CDR3 loop spans 13 amino acids. CDR3 DNA sequence: TGTGCCAGCAGAGGACAGGGGGAAGGTGAAGCTTTCTTT. It is translated as CASRGQGEGEAFF.

This clone has a handful of counts. The chain combines TRBV28 with TRBJ2-3; possibly TRBD2 for D (5 bases). Germline loops: CDR1 MDHEN, CDR2 SYDVKM. CDR3 length: 14 amino acids. V gave up 2 bases and J gave up 2 bases, with 8 bases separating them. The CDR3 DNA reads TGTGCCAGCAGTTTAGGACTCTACACAGATACGCAGTATTTT. Translation gives CASSLGLYTDTQYF.

This clone was seen a few times. V usage is TRBV2 and J usage is TRBJ2-2; maybe TRBD2 (5 bases). With 4 bases removed from V and 6 bases from J, the gap between germline ends came to 12 bases. Germline V lookup: CDR1 SNHLY, CDR2 FYNNEI. The CDR3 length is 14 residues. Here the CDR3 reads CASSASSVAGELFF. CDR3 in DNA: TGTGCCAGCAGTGCTAGCTCGGTAGCCGGGGAGCTGTTTTTT.